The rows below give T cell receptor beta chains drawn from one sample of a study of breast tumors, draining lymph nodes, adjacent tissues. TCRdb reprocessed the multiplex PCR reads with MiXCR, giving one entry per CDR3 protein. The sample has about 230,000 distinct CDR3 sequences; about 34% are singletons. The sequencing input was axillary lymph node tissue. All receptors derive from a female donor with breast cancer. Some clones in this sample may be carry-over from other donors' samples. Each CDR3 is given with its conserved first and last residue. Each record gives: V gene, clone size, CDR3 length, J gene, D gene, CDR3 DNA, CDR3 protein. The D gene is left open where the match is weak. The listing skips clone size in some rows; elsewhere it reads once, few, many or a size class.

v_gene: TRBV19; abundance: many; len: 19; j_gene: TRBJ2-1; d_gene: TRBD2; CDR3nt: TGTGCCAGTCGCCGGGGACTAGCGGGAGGTCGGTTCTCCTACAATGAGCAGTTCTTC; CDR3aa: CASRRGLAGGRFSYNEQFF
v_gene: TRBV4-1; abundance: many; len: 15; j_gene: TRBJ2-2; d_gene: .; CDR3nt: TGCGCCAGCAGCCGTGGGACGGCGAACACCGGGGAGCTGTTTTTT; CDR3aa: CASSRGTANTGELFF
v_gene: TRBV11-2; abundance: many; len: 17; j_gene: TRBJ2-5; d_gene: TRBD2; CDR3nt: TGTGCCAGCAGCTTAATATCAGGGGCGGGAGGGAGAGAGACCCAGTACTTC; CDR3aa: CASSLISGAGGRETQYF
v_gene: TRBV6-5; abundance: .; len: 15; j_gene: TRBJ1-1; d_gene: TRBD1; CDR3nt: TGTGCCAGCAGTTACACAGGGGCTGGGAACACTGAAGCTTTCTTT; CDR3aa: CASSYTGAGNTEAFF
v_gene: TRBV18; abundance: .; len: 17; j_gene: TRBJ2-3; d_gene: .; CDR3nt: TGTGCCAGCTCACAAATAAGGGGGGAAAGGAGGACAGATACGCAGTATTTT; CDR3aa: CASSQIRGERRTDTQYF
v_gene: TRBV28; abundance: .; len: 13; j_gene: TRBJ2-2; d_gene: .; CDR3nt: TGTGCCAGCAGTCCACAGGGTCCCGGGGAGCTGTTTTTT; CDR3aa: CASSPQGPGELFF
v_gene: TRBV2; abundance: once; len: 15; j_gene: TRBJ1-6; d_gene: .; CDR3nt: TGTGCCAGCAGAGGACGGGGGACAAATGATTCACCCCTCCACTTT; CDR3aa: CASRGRGTNDSPLHF
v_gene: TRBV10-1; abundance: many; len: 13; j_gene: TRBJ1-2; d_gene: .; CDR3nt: TGCGCCAGCAGTGTTAACCTTAACTATGGCTACACCTTC; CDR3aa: CASSVNLNYGYTF
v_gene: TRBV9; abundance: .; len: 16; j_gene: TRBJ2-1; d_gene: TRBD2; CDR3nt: TGTGCCAGCAGCGTAGTCTCTAGCGGGGTCTACAGTGAGCAGTTCTTC; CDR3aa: CASSVVSSGVYSEQFF
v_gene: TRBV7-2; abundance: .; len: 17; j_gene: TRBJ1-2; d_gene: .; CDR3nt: TGCGCCAGCAGCCCCCAGTCAGGGCGGGGAGAGACCTATGGCTACACCTTC; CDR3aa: CASSPQSGRGETYGYTF
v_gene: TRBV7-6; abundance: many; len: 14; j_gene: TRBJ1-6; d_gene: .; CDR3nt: TGTGCCAGCAGCGTCACCGCAGGGGATTCACCCCTCCACTTT; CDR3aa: CASSVTAGDSPLHF
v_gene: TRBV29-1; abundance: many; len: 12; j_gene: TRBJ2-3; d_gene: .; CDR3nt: TGCAGCGTTGCCAGCCCTGGTAATACGCAGTATTTT; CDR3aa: CSVASPGNTQYF
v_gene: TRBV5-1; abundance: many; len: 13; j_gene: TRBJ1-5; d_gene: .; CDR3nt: TGCGCCAGCAGCACACTTCCCCAGCAGCCCCAGCATTTT; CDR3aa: CASSTLPQQPQHF
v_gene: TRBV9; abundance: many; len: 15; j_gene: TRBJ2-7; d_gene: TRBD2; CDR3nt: TGTGCCAGCAGCCCCAGTGGAGCGGGAGGTAGCGAGCAGTACTTC; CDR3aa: CASSPSGAGGSEQYF
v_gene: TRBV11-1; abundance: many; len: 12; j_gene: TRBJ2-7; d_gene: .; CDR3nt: TGTGCCAGCAGCGCCGGCTTGAGGGAGCAGTACTTC; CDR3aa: CASSAGLREQYF
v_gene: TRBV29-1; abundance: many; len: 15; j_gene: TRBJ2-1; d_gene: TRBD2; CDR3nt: TGCAGCGTGGCGACGCTAGCGGGCTCCTACAATGAGCAGTTCTTC; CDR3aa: CSVATLAGSYNEQFF
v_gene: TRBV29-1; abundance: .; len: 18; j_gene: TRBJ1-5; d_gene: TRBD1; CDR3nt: TGCAGCGTTTCCCGGGACAGGGGTTCCCTCTATAGCAATCAGCCCCAGCATTTT; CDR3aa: CSVSRDRGSLYSNQPQHF
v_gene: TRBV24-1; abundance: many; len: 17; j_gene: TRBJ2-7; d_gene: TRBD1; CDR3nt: TGTGCCACCAGTGATCATAGCGCCGGGACAGGATCCTACGAGCAGTACTTC; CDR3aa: CATSDHSAGTGSYEQYF
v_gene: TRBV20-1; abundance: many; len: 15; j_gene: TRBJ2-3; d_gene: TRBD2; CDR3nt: TGCAGTGCAACCGTACGAGCGGGAGGATCGGATACGCAGTATTTT; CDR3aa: CSATVRAGGSDTQYF
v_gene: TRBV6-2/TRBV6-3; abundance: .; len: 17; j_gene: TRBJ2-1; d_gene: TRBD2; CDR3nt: TGTGCCAGCAGTTACTCCCCAGCGGGAGGCTCAGCCAATGAGCAGTTCTTC; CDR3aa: CASSYSPAGGSANEQFF
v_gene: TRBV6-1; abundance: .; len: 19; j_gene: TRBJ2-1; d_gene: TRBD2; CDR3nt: TGTGCCAGCAGTGATTCCTGGGGGACTAGCGGGCTCTTGTACAATGAGCAGTTCTTC; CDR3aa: CASSDSWGTSGLLYNEQFF
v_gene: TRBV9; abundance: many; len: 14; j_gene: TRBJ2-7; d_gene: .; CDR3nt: TGTGCCAGCAGCCGTCTCCGGGACGGGTACGAGCAGTACTTC; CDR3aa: CASSRLRDGYEQYF
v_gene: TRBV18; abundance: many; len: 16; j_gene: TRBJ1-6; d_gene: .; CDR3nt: TGTGCCAGCTCACAGGGGTTGGTACAGGATAATTCACCCCTCCACTTT; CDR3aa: CASSQGLVQDNSPLHF
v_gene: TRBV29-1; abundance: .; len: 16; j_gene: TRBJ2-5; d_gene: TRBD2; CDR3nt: TGCAGCGCACGGACTAGCGGGGCTCAGGGGATGGAGACCCAGTACTTC; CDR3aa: CSARTSGAQGMETQYF
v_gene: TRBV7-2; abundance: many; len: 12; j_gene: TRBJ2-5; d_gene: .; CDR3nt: TGTGCCAGCAGCCCAGTGATAGAGACCCAGTACTTC; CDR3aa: CASSPVIETQYF
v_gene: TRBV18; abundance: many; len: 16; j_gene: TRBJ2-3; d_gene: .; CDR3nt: TGTGCCAGCTCACCAGCGGGACACCGTTCCCCCAATACGCAGTATTTT; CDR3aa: CASSPAGHRSPNTQYF
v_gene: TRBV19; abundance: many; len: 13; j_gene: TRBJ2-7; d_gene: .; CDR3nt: TGTGCCAGTAGCGTCTCGCGGTCCTACGAGCAGTACTTC; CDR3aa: CASSVSRSYEQYF
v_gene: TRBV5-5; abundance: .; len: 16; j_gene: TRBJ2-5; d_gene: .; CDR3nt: TGTGCCAGCGGCTTGGCCTACGGGACCTCCCAAGAGACCCAGTACTTC; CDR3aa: CASGLAYGTSQETQYF
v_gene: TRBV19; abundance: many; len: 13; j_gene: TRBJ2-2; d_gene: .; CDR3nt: TGTGCCAGTAGCGGGGTTAATACCGGGGAGCTGTTTTTT; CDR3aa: CASSGVNTGELFF
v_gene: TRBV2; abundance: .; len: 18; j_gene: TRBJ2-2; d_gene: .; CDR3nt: .; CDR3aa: CASSVASEQYFGTGELFF
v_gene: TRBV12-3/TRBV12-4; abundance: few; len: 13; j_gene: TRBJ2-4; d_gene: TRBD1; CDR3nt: TGTGCCAGCAGTACTCCAGGGGGCGCCGGGCCGTACTTC; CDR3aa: CASSTPGGAGPYF
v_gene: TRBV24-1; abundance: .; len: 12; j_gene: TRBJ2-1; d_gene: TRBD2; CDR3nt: TGTGCCACCAGTCCTTCTAGCGGTGAGCGGTTCTTC; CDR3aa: CATSPSSGERFF
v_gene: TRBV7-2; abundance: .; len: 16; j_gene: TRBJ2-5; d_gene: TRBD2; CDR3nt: TGCGCCAGCAGCGTGGGACTAGCGGGAGGACGGGAGGCCCAGTACTTC; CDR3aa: CASSVGLAGGREAQYF
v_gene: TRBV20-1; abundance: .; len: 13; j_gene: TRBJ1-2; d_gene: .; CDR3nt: TGCAGTGCAGGGGGAAGAGCTAACTATGGCTACACCTTC; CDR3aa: CSAGGRANYGYTF
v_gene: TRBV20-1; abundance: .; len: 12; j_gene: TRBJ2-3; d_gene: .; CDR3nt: TGCAGCCAATCTACCGGGCAAAATGCGCAGTGTTTT; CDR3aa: CSQSTGQNAQCF
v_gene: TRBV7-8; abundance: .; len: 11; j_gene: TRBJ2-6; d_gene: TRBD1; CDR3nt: TGTGCCAGCAGAAGGGGACAGGGAGGGACTTTC; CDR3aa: CASRRGQGGTF
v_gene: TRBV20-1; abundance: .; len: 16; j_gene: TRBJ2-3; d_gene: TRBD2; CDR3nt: TGCAGTGCTAGAGCCCCGGGACTAGGTCTGTACAATGAGCAGTATTTT; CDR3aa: CSARAPGLGLYNEQYF
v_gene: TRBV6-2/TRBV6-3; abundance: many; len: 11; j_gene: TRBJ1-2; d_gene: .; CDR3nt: TGTGCCAGCAGTAGGGCCCAAGGCTACACCTTC; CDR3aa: CASSRAQGYTF
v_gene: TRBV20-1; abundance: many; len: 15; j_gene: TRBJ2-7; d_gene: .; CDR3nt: TGCAGTGCTAGAGGAGGGCTAGCGAATATCAACGAGCAGTACTTC; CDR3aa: CSARGGLANINEQYF
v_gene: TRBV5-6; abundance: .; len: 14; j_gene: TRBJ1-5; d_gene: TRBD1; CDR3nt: TGTGCCAGCAGCTTGGGGGACAGGGTTCAGCCCCAGCATTTT; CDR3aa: CASSLGDRVQPQHF
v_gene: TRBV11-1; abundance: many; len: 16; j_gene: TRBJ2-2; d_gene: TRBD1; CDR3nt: TGTGCCAGCAGCTTACTGGGGACAGGGCGTACCGGGGAGCTGTTTTTT; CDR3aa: CASSLLGTGRTGELFF
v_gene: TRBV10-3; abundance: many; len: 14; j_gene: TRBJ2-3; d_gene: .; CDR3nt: TGTGCCATCACCCTATCGGGGAACACAGATACGCAGTATTTT; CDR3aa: CAITLSGNTDTQYF
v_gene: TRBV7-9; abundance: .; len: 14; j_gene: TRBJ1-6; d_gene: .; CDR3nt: TGTGCCAGCAGCTATATCGGTGATAATTCACCCCTCCACTTT; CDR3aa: CASSYIGDNSPLHF
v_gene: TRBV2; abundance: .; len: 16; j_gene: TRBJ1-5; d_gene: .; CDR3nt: TGTGCCAGCAGTCCCTCGCTTGCGGATAGCAATCAGCCCCAGCATTTC; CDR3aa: CASSPSLADSNQPQHF
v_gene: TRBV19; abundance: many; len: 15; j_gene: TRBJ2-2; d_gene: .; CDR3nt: TGTGCCAGTAAGGTGGGGGCGGGGACCACCGGGGAGCTGTTTTTT; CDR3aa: CASKVGAGTTGELFF